The next 19 T cell receptor beta chains were all read from a single sample in a study of cytomegalovirus exposure and HLA in healthy donors. PCR was performed using 60 Vbeta and 13 Jbeta primers. Here immunoSEQ multiplex PCR was the method, and the copy in TCRdb shows in-frame clones only, minus some. The sample records 190,000 or so clones, roughly 77% being singletons. Sequenced: PBMCs. These receptors all stem from a male donor in good health and CMV-seropositive.

This clone has a handful of counts. The chain has TRBV6-5 and TRBJ2-5, with D possibly being TRBD2 (6 bases). CDR3 length: 15 amino acids. The V and J ends lost 6 bases and 2 bases respectively, with 16 bases between them. The germline CDR1 and CDR2 sequences are MNHEY and SVGAGI. Written as DNA, the CDR3 is TGTGCCAGCAGAACCCTTATGCGGGGACAAGAGACCCAGTACTTC. This codes for CASRTLMRGQETQYF.

V gene TRBV7-2 combines with J gene TRBJ2-7; tentatively, D is TRBD2 (6 bases). The germline V gene encodes CDR1 SGHTA and CDR2 FQGNSA. There are 14 residues in the CDR3. Trimming took off 3 bases at V and 0 bases at J, with 9 bases between the two ends. This chain's CDR3 is CASSLEGSSYEQYF. The CDR3, as DNA: TGTGCCAGCAGCTTGGAGGGGAGCTCCTACGAGCAGTACTTC.

The chain joins TRBV9 to TRBJ2-7, with a possible D match to TRBD2 (5 bases). The CDR3 has 12 amino acids. Germline assignment: CDR1 SGDLS and CDR2 YYNGEE. V dropped 7 bases and J dropped 9 bases, with 17 bases sitting between them. DNA for the CDR3: TGTGCCAGCGGGCCGGGGAACGGTGGGCAGTACTTC. Translating gives CASGPGNGGQYF.

The V call is TRBV27, the J call TRBJ1-1; the D is unclear. The CDR3 has 14 residues. V was shortened by 3 bases and J by 3 bases, with 11 bases between the two germline ends. CDR1 is MNHEY and CDR2 is SMNVEV in the germline V gene (reference sequence). The CDR3 is CASSFRRSDTEAFF. The CDR3 DNA reads TGTGCCAGCAGTTTCCGTCGTTCGGACACTGAAGCTTTCTTT.

This chain joins TRBV18 and TRBJ1-1; D is uncertain. CDR3 length equals 15 residues. The V gene lost 2 bases and the J gene lost 3 bases, with 13 bases spanning the gap. Germline V gives CDR1 KGHSH, CDR2 LQKENI. This CDR3 is CASSPIAGKDTEAFF. The CDR3 coding sequence is TGTGCCAGCTCACCAATTGCGGGCAAGGACACTGAAGCTTTCTTT.

The genes are TRBV28 and TRBJ1-5; 7 bases are a match to TRBD1. CDR1 is MDHEN, CDR2 SYDVKM, per germline. The junction had 12 bases not matched to a gene; V was cut back by 6 bases and J by 7 bases. The CDR3 runs to 15 residues. CDR3 in DNA: TGTGCCAGCAGCGACAGGGCTAAACAGTGGCAGCCCCAGCATTTT. The encoded protein is CASSDRAKQWQPQHF. The whole variable domain, filled in from reference TRBV28 and TRBJ1-5, reads DVKVTQSSRYLVKRTGEKVFLECVQDMDHENMFWYRQDPGLGLRLIYFSYDVKMKEKGDIPEGYSVSREKKERFSLILESASTNQTSMYLCASSDRAKQWQPQHFGDGTRLSIL.

This chain joins TRBV5-1 and TRBJ2-5, with TRBD1 matching 8 bases. Per germline, CDR1 SGHRS and CDR2 YFSETQ. The junction had 3 bases not matched to a gene; V was cut back by 5 bases and J by 3 bases. The CDR3 totals 13 residues. The CDR3 region has the DNA TGCGCCAGCAGATCGGGACAGGAAGAGACCCAGTACTTC. Amino acids: CASRSGQEETQYF.

This clone has only a few counts. The V gene is TRBV15, the J gene TRBJ2-2; D unresolved. V was clipped by 0 bases and J by 4 bases, with 6 bases between them. There are 14 residues in the CDR3. Germline V gene data show CDR1 as LNHNV and CDR2 as YYDKDF (reference sequence). CDR3 DNA sequence: TGTGCCACCAGCAGAGATCCGGGCACCGGGGAGCTGTTTTTT. This gives the protein CATSRDPGTGELFF.

The DNA of the CDR3 is TGTGCCATCATGTACGGGGACTCCTACAATGAGCAGTTCTTC. Translating it yields CAIMYGDSYNEQFF. This sequence joins TRBV10-3 and TRBJ2-1; the D gene is possibly TRBD2 (5 bases). V was pared by 7 bases and J by 0 bases, with 10 bases between. CDR1 ENHRY and CDR2 SYGVKD come from the germline V gene. This CDR3 comprises 14 residues.

CDR3 DNA sequence: TGTGCCAGCAGCCCAACGGGGAACACTGAAGCTTTCTTT. Translated, it gives CASSPTGNTEAFF. V usage is TRBV7-6 and J usage is TRBJ1-1; D uncertain. The germline V and J ends were trimmed by 5 bases and 1 base, with 8 bases remaining between them. Germline CDR1 and CDR2: SGHVS and FNYEAQ. This CDR3 has 13 residues.

A single count supports this clone. The chain recombines TRBV10-3 with TRBJ2-3; the D gene is possibly TRBD2 (7 bases). From germline, CDR1 is ENHRY and CDR2 SYGVKD. Deletions cut 3 bases from V and 6 bases from J, with 28 bases between. This CDR3 contains 19 residues. CDR3 loop: CAISESQGGQRGPVDTQYF. In nucleotides, the CDR3 is TGTGCCATCAGTGAATCACAGGGCGGGCAGCGGGGCCCCGTTGATACGCAGTATTTT.

This clone occurred a few times. The chain links TRBV5-1 to TRBJ1-1; D is possibly TRBD1 (6 bases). V was shortened by 4 bases and J by 6 bases, with 16 bases between the two germline ends. The CDR3 totals 14 residues. Looked up from germline, CDR1 is SGHRS and CDR2 is YFSETQ. The CDR3 DNA follows: TGCGCCAGCAGCAAGGACAGCCTAAGCCCTGAAGCTTTCTTT. Its translation is CASSKDSLSPEAFF.

The chain couples TRBV7-3 to TRBJ2-3; 9 bases are a match to TRBD2. The CDR3 is 16 amino acids. The junction had 9 bases not matched to a gene; V was cut back by 5 bases and J by 3 bases. Per the germline V gene, CDR1 is SGHTA and CDR2 is FQGTGA. CDR3 DNA: TGTGCCAGCAGCCCTGGGGGAGCGGGAGGTACAGATACGCAGTATTTT. Its translation: CASSPGGAGGTDTQYF.

In the case of this clone: This CDR3 is also generated by other DNA sequences in the sample. The V and J genes are TRBV13 and TRBJ1-4, with a possible D match to TRBD1 (5 bases). The germline CDR1 and CDR2 sequences are PRHDT and FYEKMQ (reference sequence). The CDR3 length is 13 residues. Trimming cost V 3 bases and J 8 bases, with 10 bases left between them. The CDR3 is CASSLPGREKLFF. The DNA of the CDR3 is TGTGCCAGCAGCTTGCCAGGGCGGGAAAAACTGTTTTTT.

The chain is built from TRBV5-6 and TRBJ2-4; D perhaps matches TRBD2 (5 bases). CDR3 length: 15 residues. The V and J ends lost 8 bases and 6 bases respectively, with 21 bases between them. Germline V gene sequence: CDR1 SGHDT, CDR2 YYEEEE. CDR3 residues: CASSPTRGSGNIQYF. The CDR3 DNA reads TGTGCCAGTTCCCCAACCAGAGGGTCGGGAAACATTCAGTACTTC.

This clone showed up just a few times. The CDR3 coding sequence is TGTGCCAGCAGTCCAGGGGGCTGGGAATACACTGAAGCTTTCTTT. It translates to CASSPGGWEYTEAFF. The gene calls are TRBV6-6 and TRBJ1-1; 8 nucleotides match TRBD1. CDR3 length: 15 amino acids. The V gene's germline CDR1 is MNHNY and CDR2 SVGAGI (reference sequence). Germline trimming cut 5 bases from V and 3 bases from J; bases unmatched to any gene: 8.

V usage is TRBV2 and J usage is TRBJ1-1; 9 nucleotides align to TRBD1. J gave up 3 bases and V 6 bases, and 2 bases lay outside the gene matches. This CDR3 region has 13 residues. In germline, CDR1 is SNHLY, CDR2 FYNNEI. The chain's CDR3 is CASRGQGHTEAFF. The DNA for the CDR3 is TGTGCCAGCAGGGGACAGGGTCACACTGAAGCTTTCTTT.

Concerning this clone: Compared with germline, one end of the junction differs, possibly owing to a read error. The rearrangement joins TRBV7-2 to TRBJ1-1; D perhaps matches TRBD1 (6 bases). There are 16 residues in the CDR3. Germline V CDR1 and CDR2: SGHTA, FQGNSA. CDR3 nucleotide sequence: TGTGCCAGCAGCCGACTACACCTGGACAGCCGCTCGGGTCGGGACTTT. Its protein is CASSRLHLDSRSGRDF.

V is TRBV2 and J is TRBJ2-1; maybe TRBD2 (10 bases). V lost 4 bases to trimming and J lost 0 bases, with 31 bases between them. The CDR3 contains 22 residues. Germline V gives CDR1 SNHLY, CDR2 FYNNEI. CDR3 sequence: CASSAGTGNPSGRGTSYNEQFF. The CDR3 DNA follows: TGTGCCAGCAGTGCCGGGACAGGGAACCCTAGCGGGAGAGGGACCTCCTACAATGAGCAGTTCTTC. Based on the CDR3 plus reference TRBV2 and TRBJ2-1, the full variable domain is EPEVTQTPSHQVTQMGQEVILRCVPISNHLYFYWYRQILGQKVEFLVSFYNNEISEKSEIFDDQFSVERPDGSNFTLKIRSTKLEDSAMYFCASSAGTGNPSGRGTSYNEQFFGPGTRLTVL.